The entry below gives a single TCR beta chain sequence along with its context. Trimming removed 4 bases from V and 1 base from J, with 7 bases in between. The CDR3 contains 13 residues. The germline V gene encodes CDR1 SNHLY and CDR2 FYNNEI. This entry belongs to a study of T cell changes during pregnancy in multiple sclerosis. The method was immunoSEQ multiplex PCR; TCRdb's version includes in-frame clones alone and lacks a portion of them. The sample shows about 92,000 clones, 92% of them seen only once. This chain connects TRBV2 to TRBJ1-1; D is unclear. Sequences were derived from peripheral blood, sampled in the first trimester of pregnancy. This receptor was obtained from a female donor with multiple sclerosis, enrolled in a pregnancy study. The CDR3 spells CASSATPNTEAFF. Written as DNA, the CDR3 is TGTGCCAGCAGTGCGACTCCGAACACTGAAGCTTTCTTT.